This T cell receptor (beta chain) derives from a study of blood T cell repertoires in COVID-19. Study summary: The cDNA or gDNA used as material had been derived from T cells, B-cell-depleted T cells, or PBMCs.

Source study methods: Reference gene primers were amplified, and this amplification served to estimate nucleated cell counts. This table comes from immunoSEQ multiplex PCR, and its TCRdb copy is limited to in-frame clones, with some not included. V and J calls and clone size are as listed in that table; D and trimming were resolved from the DNA. The table has roughly 410,000 clones, approximately 90% seen once. A Seattle source enrolled patients during active infection and followed them longitudinally. The sample comprised peripheral blood. This clonotype was obtained from a woman in her 40s with COVID-19, enrolled during active disease.

The CDR3 sequence: CAISVDRAYGYTF. The CDR3 DNA follows: TGTGCCATCAGTGTCGACAGGGCCTATGGCTACACCTTC. The chain combines TRBV10-3 with TRBJ1-2; 7 bases are a match to TRBD1. Trimming at V came to 4 bases and at J to 4 bases, leaving 3 bases not matched to a gene. Per germline, CDR1 ENHRY and CDR2 SYGVKD. The CDR3 runs to 13 residues.